These 26 T cell receptor beta chains were sequenced from one sample in a study of blood T cell repertoires in COVID-19. Clones were read by immunoSEQ multiplex PCR, and TCRdb kept only the in-frame ones, dropping some. The table has roughly 88,000 clones, 70% to 90% seen once. Specimen: peripheral blood. Every receptor here comes from an elderly woman with acute or convalescent COVID-19.

This sequence joins TRBV7-2 and TRBJ1-5; perhaps TRBD1 as D (6 bases). The V end was cut by 4 bases, the J end by 6 bases, with 16 bases between. CDR3 length: 15 residues. Germline V gives CDR1 SGHTA, CDR2 FQGNSA. The CDR3 protein is CASSSMTGQGQPQHF. CDR3 DNA: TGTGCCAGCAGCTCCATGACGGGACAAGGTCAGCCCCAGCATTTT.

The chain joins TRBV12-5 to TRBJ1-3, with 8 bases identical to TRBD1. Germline values: CDR1 LGHNT, CDR2 FRNRAP. The V and J ends lost 4 bases and 3 bases, in that order; junction bases with no gene match: 5. This CDR3 has 15 residues. CDR3 sequence reads: CASGYQTGGGNTIYF. The CDR3 DNA reads TGTGCTAGTGGTTACCAAACAGGGGGTGGAAACACCATATATTTT.

This chain uses TRBV2 with TRBJ1-2; TRBD1 matches at 10 bases. The germline V gene has CDR1 SNHLY and CDR2 FYNNEI. V trimming: 5 bases; J trimming: 4 bases; junction bases outside the gene matches: 7. This CDR3 spans 15 amino acids. CDR3 protein: CASSFDRGLGYGYTF. In nucleotides, the CDR3 is TGTGCCAGCAGTTTCGACAGGGGGCTAGGCTATGGCTACACCTTC.

This chain connects TRBV19 to TRBJ2-1; 9 positions match TRBD2. CDR3 length: 15 amino acids. Trimming at V came to 6 bases and at J to 5 bases, leaving 8 bases not matched to a gene. In germline, CDR1 is LNHDA, CDR2 SQIVND (reference sequence). In DNA, the CDR3 is TGTGCCAGTAGACAGGAGCGGGGGGAAAACAATGAGCAGTTCTTC. This sequence encodes CASRQERGENNEQFF.

The chain combines TRBV27 with TRBJ2-2, with 15 nucleotides matching TRBD2. The V gene end was trimmed by 6 bases and the J gene end by 5 bases; junction bases not matched to a gene: 7. Germline lookup yields CDR1 MNHEY and CDR2 SMNVEV (reference sequence). This CDR3 comprises 17 residues. This CDR3 reads CASRRGLAGGKTGELFF. DNA of the CDR3: TGTGCCAGCAGGCGGGGACTAGCGGGGGGTAAAACCGGGGAGCTGTTTTTT.

V is TRBV19 and J is TRBJ2-7, with 8 bases identical to TRBD1. V lost 3 bases, J lost 5 bases, and 18 bases stayed unmatched. Germline V CDR1 and CDR2: LNHDA, SQIVND (reference sequence). The CDR3 contains 18 residues. The CDR3 region is CASSIERFPGTGANEQYF. The CDR3, as DNA: TGTGCCAGTAGTATTGAGCGTTTCCCCGGGACAGGAGCTAACGAGCAGTACTTC.

The gene calls are TRBV6-2 or TRBV6-3 and TRBJ2-1; TRBD1 might be the D (6 bases). The CDR3 length is 14 residues. Germline CDR1 is MNHEY and CDR2 is SVGEGT. V dropped 4 bases and J dropped 0 bases, with 7 bases sitting between them. The CDR3 loop is CASSLDSSYNEQFF. The CDR3 DNA reads TGTGCCAGCAGTTTGGACAGCTCCTACAATGAGCAGTTCTTC.

The V call is TRBV11-2, the J call TRBJ1-2; D remains unclear. The germline V gene encodes CDR1 SGHAT and CDR2 FQNNGV. The CDR3 runs to 14 residues. Trimming took 1 base from V and 4 from J, leaving 10 bases between them. In DNA, the CDR3 is TGTGCCAGCAGCTTAGCAGAGGGTGTCTATGGCTACACCTTC. Its protein is CASSLAEGVYGYTF.

The chain has TRBV7-9 and TRBJ1-5; possibly TRBD1 for D (5 bases). V lost 5 bases and J 2 bases, leaving 10 bases between the germline ends. The CDR3 is made up of 14 amino acids. The germline V gene has CDR1 SEHNR and CDR2 FQNEAQ (reference sequence). The CDR3 spells CASSVDSRNQPQHF. For the CDR3, the DNA is TGTGCCAGCAGCGTTGACAGTCGCAATCAGCCCCAGCATTTT.

This clone was seen a single time. The chain uses TRBV19 and TRBJ2-5, with 7 bases that match TRBD1. V shed 4 bases, J shed 5 bases, and the junction held 10 bases outside the gene matches. Per the germline V gene, CDR1 is LNHDA and CDR2 is SQIVND (reference sequence). This CDR3 comprises 15 residues. The CDR3 DNA sequence: TGTGCCAGTAGTACGCGACAGGGTCAGCGTGAGACCCAGTACTTC. Translation: CASSTRQGQRETQYF.

The V call is TRBV5-6, the J call TRBJ2-7, with TRBD2 identical over 7 bases. Germline V lookup: CDR1 SGHDT, CDR2 YYEEEE. The CDR3 totals 15 residues. Trimming removed 3 bases from V and 4 bases from J; junction bases left unmatched: 10. The CDR3: CASSSGLGEGYEQYF. CDR3 nucleotide sequence: TGTGCCAGCAGCTCCGGACTAGGAGAGGGATACGAGCAGTACTTC.

The rearrangement links TRBV11-2 to TRBJ1-3, with a tentative D call TRBD1 (5 bases). The CDR3 spans 15 residues. The ends were cut back, 3 bases at V and 4 bases at J, with 13 bases in the middle. Per germline, CDR1 SGHAT and CDR2 FQNNGV. In nucleotides, the CDR3 is TGTGCCAGCAGCTTGGCGGGACGAGGCGGAAACACCATATATTTT. It yields the protein CASSLAGRGGNTIYF.

The chain couples TRBV2 to TRBJ2-1; D is unclear. Trimming cost V 7 bases and J 8 bases, with 12 bases left between them. The CDR3 length is 12 residues. Germline V gene data show CDR1 as SNHLY and CDR2 as FYNNEI. The CDR3 region is CASIMRPDEQFF. CDR3 bases: TGTGCCAGCATAATGAGGCCTGATGAGCAGTTCTTC. Based on the CDR3 plus reference TRBV2 and TRBJ2-1, the full variable domain is EPEVTQTPSHQVTQMGQEVILRCVPISNHLYFYWYRQILGQKVEFLVSFYNNEISEKSEIFDDQFSVERPDGSNFTLKIRSTKLEDSAMYFCASIMRPDEQFFGPGTRLTVL.

This chain joins TRBV4-1 and TRBJ2-1, with D possibly being TRBD1 (7 bases). Germline CDR1 MGHRA, CDR2 YSYEKL. V lost 3 bases and J 1 base, leaving 16 bases between the germline ends. There are 17 residues in the CDR3. For the CDR3, the DNA is TGCGCCAGCAGCCACCCCGGGGCAGGGGGGTCCTACAATGAGCAGTTCTTC. Its protein product is CASSHPGAGGSYNEQFF.

The gene calls are TRBV28 and TRBJ2-6; TRBD2 is a possible D gene (6 bases). Germline CDR1 reads MDHEN; CDR2 reads SYDVKM. Trimming cost V 6 bases and J 4 bases, with 10 bases left between them. This CDR3 has 14 residues. This CDR3 reads CASRTRSGANVLTF. Here the CDR3 DNA reads TGTGCCAGCAGGACTAGATCAGGGGCCAACGTCCTGACTTTC.

The V call is TRBV10-2, the J call TRBJ2-7, with D tentatively TRBD1 (5 bases). This CDR3 spans 15 amino acids. Trimming shortened V by 4 bases and J by 2 bases, and 15 bases separated the two germline ends. Germline CDR1 is WSHSY and CDR2 is SAAADI. CDR3: CASSVHRNLPYEQYF. The CDR3, as DNA: TGCGCCAGCAGTGTTCACAGGAATCTTCCCTACGAGCAGTACTTC.

The rearrangement links TRBV5-4 to TRBJ2-4; TRBD2 might be the D (5 bases). CDR1 and CDR2 (germline): SGHNT, YYREEE (reference sequence). This CDR3 spans 16 amino acids. Trimming shortened V by 3 bases and J by 8 bases, and 21 bases separated the two germline ends. The CDR3 bases are TGTGCCAGCAGCTCGGTGGAAAGGTTAGCCGGGGACATTCAGTACTTC. Protein: CASSSVERLAGDIQYF.

Only one count was recorded for this clone. The CDR3 sequence: CAWSDFDTGGMSQPQHF. CDR3 nucleotides: TGTGCCTGGAGTGACTTCGACACAGGGGGTATGAGTCAGCCCCAGCATTTT. The J gene is TRBJ1-5, the V gene TRBV30, with 8 bases identical to TRBD1. The germline CDR1 and CDR2 sequences are GTSNPN and SVGIG (reference sequence). V gave up 1 base and J gave up 6 bases; unmatched junction bases: 14. The CDR3 extends over 17 amino acids.

The table lists this clone with a few counts. The V and J genes are TRBV7-9 and TRBJ2-7; D remains ambiguous. The V and J ends lost 0 bases and 4 bases respectively, with 7 bases between them. Germline V gene sequence: CDR1 SEHNR, CDR2 FQNEAQ (reference sequence). The CDR3 consists of 13 residues. CDR3 sequence reads: CASSLASRYEQYF. The CDR3 DNA sequence: TGTGCCAGCAGCTTAGCATCCAGATACGAGCAGTACTTC.

The rearrangement links TRBV10-2 to TRBJ1-1; TRBD1 matches 7 bases. The CDR3 has 15 residues. Germline CDR1 and CDR2: WSHSY and SAAADI. J lost 3 bases, V lost 7 bases, and 11 bases had no gene match. The CDR3 region has the DNA TGCGCCAGCACGATAAGAACAGGGACAGACACTGAAGCTTTCTTT. This translates into CASTIRTGTDTEAFF.

This chain joins TRBV5-4 and TRBJ1-2, with TRBD1 identical over 8 bases. This CDR3 spans 15 amino acids. V lost 3 bases, J lost 4 bases, and 8 bases stayed unmatched. Germline CDR1 is SGHNT and CDR2 is YYREEE (reference sequence). CDR3 amino acids: CASSSLGGQGYGYTF. CDR3 bases: TGTGCCAGCAGCTCCCTTGGAGGACAGGGCTATGGCTACACCTTC. Complete variable domain (other parts from reference TRBV5-4 and TRBJ1-2): ETGVTQSPTHLIKTRGQQVTLRCSSQSGHNTVSWYQQALGQGPQFIFQYYREEENGRGNFPPRFSGLQFPNYSSELNVNALELDDSALYLCASSSLGGQGYGYTFGSGTRLTVV.

This sequence joins TRBV27 and TRBJ1-5; 12 bases map to TRBD1. Germline values: CDR1 MNHEY, CDR2 SMNVEV (reference sequence). Trimming at V came to 3 bases and at J to 2 bases, leaving 8 bases not matched to a gene. The CDR3 length is 18 residues. The CDR3 spells CASSFSGQGARGNQPQHF. CDR3 coding DNA: TGTGCCAGCAGTTTCTCGGGACAGGGGGCGCGAGGCAATCAGCCCCAGCATTTT.

The chain is built from TRBV10-1 and TRBJ2-1; 7 bases agree with TRBD1. The CDR3 sequence is 12 residues long. The J segment lost 7 bases and the V segment lost 3 bases, leaving 0 bases of the junction unmatched. Germline V lookup: CDR1 WNHNN, CDR2 SYGVQD (reference sequence). CDR3 DNA sequence: TGCGCCAGCAGTGAACAGGGGAATGAGCAGTTCTTC. Translated: CASSEQGNEQFF.

This clone was recorded once. This chain uses TRBV18 with TRBJ2-3, with 10 bases fitting TRBD1. CDR1 KGHSH and CDR2 LQKENI come from the germline V gene. The CDR3 covers 15 residues. Unmatched junction bases numbered 5, after V lost 5 bases and J lost 3 bases. The CDR3 is CASSRQGAKTDTQYF. For the CDR3, the DNA is TGTGCCAGCTCAAGACAGGGGGCGAAGACAGATACGCAGTATTTT.

The chain employs TRBV27 and TRBJ2-7, with 9 bases fitting TRBD1. Trimming cost V 2 bases and J 1 base; bases outside gene matches: 6. There are 16 residues in the CDR3. The germline CDR1 and CDR2 sequences are MNHEY and SMNVEV (reference sequence). CDR3 bases: TGTGCCAGCAGTTTAAAGACAGGGGGAGCGTCCTACGAGCAGTACTTC. Amino acid sequence: CASSLKTGGASYEQYF.

The rearrangement joins TRBV27 to TRBJ1-5; D not resolved. This CDR3 spans 15 amino acids. The germline V gene encodes CDR1 MNHEY and CDR2 SMNVEV (reference sequence). V gave up 6 bases and J gave up 6 bases, with 18 bases separating them. The CDR3 spells CASSPDPGVVQPQHF. CDR3 in DNA: TGTGCCAGCAGCCCTGATCCGGGAGTGGTTCAGCCCCAGCATTTT.